This T cell receptor beta chain was identified in a study of shared clonotypes between healthy human individuals. Study as a whole: The donors, two women and a few men, were aged 18 to 49. Three CD4 naive, three CD4 memory, two CD8 naive and one CD8 memory plate were used per donor. Study outcomes and limitations: The generation probabilities recorded for non-shared clonotypes fell below those of clonotypes shared by all four donors.

Germline V CDR1 and CDR2: SGHAT, FQNNGV. The CDR3 is 14 amino acids. V dropped 2 bases and J dropped 4 bases, with 11 bases sitting between them. Once extracted for a subset, genomic DNA was divided evenly among several immunoSEQ plates. TCRdb's copy holds only in-frame clones and misses some; the assay was immunoSEQ multiplex PCR. Of about 1 million clones listed, about 76% are singletons. On this clone itself: Its antigen is as yet unknown.

The specimen was memory CD4+ T cells sorted from blood. Specified subset: CD45RA-negative fraction. The J gene is TRBJ1-2, the V gene TRBV11-2, with D maybe TRBD1 (5 bases). This receptor was taken from a man between 18 and 29 years old in good health. Written as DNA, the CDR3 is TGTGCCAGCAGCTTACGGGCAGGGAGCTATGGCTACACCTTC. It specifies CASSLRAGSYGYTF.